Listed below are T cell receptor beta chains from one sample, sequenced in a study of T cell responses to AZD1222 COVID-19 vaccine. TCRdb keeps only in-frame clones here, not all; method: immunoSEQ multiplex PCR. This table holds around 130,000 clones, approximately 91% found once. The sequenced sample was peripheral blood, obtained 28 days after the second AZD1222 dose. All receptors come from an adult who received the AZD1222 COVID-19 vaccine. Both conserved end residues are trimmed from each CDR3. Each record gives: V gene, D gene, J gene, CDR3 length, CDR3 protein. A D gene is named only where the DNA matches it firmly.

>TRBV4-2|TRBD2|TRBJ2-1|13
ASSPTSGSSYEQF
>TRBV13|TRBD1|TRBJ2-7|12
ASSPRTGGYEQY
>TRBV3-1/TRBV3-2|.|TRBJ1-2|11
ASSQTQGDGYT
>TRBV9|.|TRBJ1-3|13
ASSVGAFSGNTIY
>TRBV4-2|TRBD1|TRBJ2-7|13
ASSQPDRASYEQY
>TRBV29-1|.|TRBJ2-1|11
SVEDGQSLKKF
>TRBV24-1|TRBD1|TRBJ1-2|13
ATSDPGTGHYGYT
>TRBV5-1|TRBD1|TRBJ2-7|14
ASSLAPGQGTYEQY
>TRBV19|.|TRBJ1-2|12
ASSMNQGGYGYT
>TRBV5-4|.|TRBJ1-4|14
ASSWGGRSSGEKLF
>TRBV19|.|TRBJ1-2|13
ASNSGPPANYGYT
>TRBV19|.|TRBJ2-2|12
ASSKGGDTGELF
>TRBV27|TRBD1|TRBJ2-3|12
ASTPRGRGSTQY
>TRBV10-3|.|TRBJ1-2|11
AISESSIWGYT
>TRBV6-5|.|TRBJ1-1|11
ASSYSKSIEAF
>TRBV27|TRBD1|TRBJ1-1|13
ASSFQGAGYTEAF
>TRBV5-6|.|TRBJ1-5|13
ASSSGTEVAQPQH
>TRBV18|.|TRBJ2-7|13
ASSPNGALGDEQY
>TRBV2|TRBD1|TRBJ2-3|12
ARLQGAPRDTQY
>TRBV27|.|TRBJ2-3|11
ASSLFSTDTQY
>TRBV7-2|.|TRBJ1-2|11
ASSFTGSHGYT
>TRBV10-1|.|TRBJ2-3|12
ASMGVTSTDTQY
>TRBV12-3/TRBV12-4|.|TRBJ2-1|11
ASTTTVYNEQF
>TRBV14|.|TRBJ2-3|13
ASSQLGQFTDTQY
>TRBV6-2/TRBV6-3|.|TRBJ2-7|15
ASSYVVSRRTLYEQY
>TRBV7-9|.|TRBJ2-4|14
ASSLRTSLAKNIQY
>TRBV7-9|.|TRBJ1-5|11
ASSFVEGKPQH
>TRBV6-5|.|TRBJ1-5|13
ASSYSFQGSQPQH
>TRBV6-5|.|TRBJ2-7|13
ASTSRGTYTYEQY
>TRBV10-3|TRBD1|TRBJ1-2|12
AINPSTGGGGYT
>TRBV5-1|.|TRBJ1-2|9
ASSSEYGYT
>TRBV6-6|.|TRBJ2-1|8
ASRGNEQF
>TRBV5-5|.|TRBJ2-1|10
ASSLAAGKKF
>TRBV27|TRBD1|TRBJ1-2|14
ASSLSRTGDNYGYT
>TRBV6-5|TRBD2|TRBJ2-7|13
ASSYSPSGSYEQY
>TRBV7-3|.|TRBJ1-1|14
ASSLTSSPENTEAF
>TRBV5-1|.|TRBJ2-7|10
ASSLEGYEQY
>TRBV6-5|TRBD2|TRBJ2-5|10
ASGGGQETQY
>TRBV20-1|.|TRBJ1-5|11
SASNPLSKPQH
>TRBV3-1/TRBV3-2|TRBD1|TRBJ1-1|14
ASSRDYRGSNTEAF
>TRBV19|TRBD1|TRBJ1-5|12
ASSLQGGTQPQH
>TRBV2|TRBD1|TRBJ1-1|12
ASRPGTGNPEAF
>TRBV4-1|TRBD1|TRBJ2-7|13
ASSPSPGQEGEQY
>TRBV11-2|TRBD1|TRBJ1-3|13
ASFTGESGGNTIY
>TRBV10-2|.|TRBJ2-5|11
AIYNREKETQY
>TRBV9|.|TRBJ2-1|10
ASSKQENEQF
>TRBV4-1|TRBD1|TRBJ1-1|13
ASSQTGTGATEAF
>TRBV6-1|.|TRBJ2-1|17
ASSERTGLAGSYLNEQF
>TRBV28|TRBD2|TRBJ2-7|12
ASSSAGGTYEQY